Below are 7 T cell receptor beta chains sequenced from a single sample in a study of persistence of HIV-infected CD4 T cells. This was the immunoSEQ version 4 assay in survey mode. The protocol was immunoSEQ multiplex PCR, while the TCRdb copy is restricted to in-frame clones and leaves out a portion. The table shows about 51,000 clones, with 75% to 90% occurring only once. Nonspecific anti-CD3/anti-CD28 bead stimulation represents the broad CD4+ T cell repertoire. Sorting selected CD4+ T cells upregulating both CD40 ligand and CD69. No antigen is known for these receptors. The specimen comprised CD4+ T cells sorted from PBMCs after roughly 18-hour stimulation, sampled from a patient who received antiretroviral therapy. These receptors originate from an adult woman with HIV who was CMV-seropositive.

The chain uses TRBV15 and TRBJ1-4, with D maybe TRBD1 (6 bases). Trimming removed 1 base from V and 10 bases from J, with 13 bases in between. CDR1 and CDR2 (germline): LNHNV, YYDKDF (reference sequence). The CDR3 is 14 amino acids. The CDR3 region has the DNA TGTGCCACCAGCAGAGGAGAACAGGGCGGAAAACTGTTTTTT. Protein product: CATSRGEQGGKLFF.

This clone came up once. The chain carries TRBV2 and TRBJ1-5, with 8 bases that match TRBD1. The CDR3 covers 12 residues. Germline-derived CDR1 and CDR2 are SNHLY and FYNNEI. V dropped 6 bases and J dropped 15; count of bases not matched to a gene: 10. The CDR3 loop reads CASRLGTGQAHF. For the CDR3, the DNA is TGTGCCAGCAGGCTTGGGACAGGCCAGGCGCATTTT.

The rearrangement uses TRBV27 and TRBJ2-7; 7 bases are a match to TRBD1. CDR3 length: 15 residues. Germline V gene data show CDR1 as MNHEY and CDR2 as SMNVEV (reference sequence). The V and J ends lost 5 bases and 2 bases, in that order; junction bases with no gene match: 9. The DNA of the CDR3 is TGTGCCAGCAGTCTACGACAGGGATCTACCTACGAGCAGTACTTC. Protein sequence: CASSLRQGSTYEQYF.

The V gene is TRBV6-5, the J gene TRBJ1-1; the match to TRBD1 covers 11 bases. Germline CDR1 and CDR2: MNHEY and SVGAGI. V was pared by 5 bases and J by 6 bases, with 8 bases of the junction left unmatched. This CDR3 region has 15 residues. CDR3 protein: CASSPVGQGDPEAFF. DNA for the CDR3: TGTGCCAGCAGTCCGGTGGGACAGGGGGACCCTGAAGCTTTCTTT.

This clone was counted between two and nine times. The V and J genes are TRBV6-5 and TRBJ1-1, with D unresolved. This CDR3 is built from 14 residues. Trimming took off 7 bases at V and 0 bases at J, with 12 bases between the two ends. From germline, CDR1 is MNHEY and CDR2 SVGAGI. The CDR3: CASIVFRLNTEAFF. The CDR3 region has the DNA TGTGCCAGCATCGTCTTTCGATTGAACACTGAAGCTTTCTTT.

The V call is TRBV10-2, the J call TRBJ2-3, with 10 bases identical to TRBD1. In germline, CDR1 is WSHSY, CDR2 SAAADI. CDR3 size: 14 residues. J was trimmed by 5 bases and V by 4 bases; bases with no gene match: 3. The CDR3 loop reads CASSGQGAVDTQYF. CDR3 in DNA: TGCGCCAGCAGTGGACAGGGGGCTGTAGATACGCAGTATTTT.

The chain carries TRBV28 and TRBJ1-5; 7 bases align to TRBD1. Germline CDR1 reads MDHEN; CDR2 reads SYDVKM. This CDR3 contains 17 residues. V gave up 2 bases and J gave up 0 bases; unmatched junction bases: 7. CDR3 nucleotides: TGTGCCAGCAGTTTACAGGGGGGCCTCCGTAGCAATCAGCCCCAGCATTTT. The encoded protein is CASSLQGGLRSNQPQHF.